This TCR beta chain was obtained from a study of control samples from healthy donors and cancer patients. Libraries were prepared by immunoSEQ multiplex PCR; TCRdb keeps only in-frame clonotypes and omits some of them. The data contain 100,000 to 150,000 clones, around 87% of them seen just once; the ten biggest clones take up around 8.7%. The CDR3 covers 15 residues. Germline assignment: CDR1 KGHSH and CDR2 LQKENI. Trimming cost V 8 bases and J 8 bases; bases outside gene matches: 12. The V call is TRBV18, the J call TRBJ1-4; 9 bases match TRBD1. Sequenced sample: blood. This receptor was identified in a man aged 35 to 55 in good health. The CDR3 nucleotides read TGTGCCAGCACGTCCGGGACAGGGTTTAACGAAAAACTGTTTTTT. As protein: CASTSGTGFNEKLFF.